The 27 T cell receptor beta chains given below trace back to one sample, sequenced in a study of cytomegalovirus exposure and HLA in healthy donors. 13 Jbeta primers and 60 Vbeta primers were used for the PCR. The data were produced by immunoSEQ multiplex PCR, yet TCRdb's version contains in-frame clones alone and is incomplete. The table has about 160,000 clones, roughly 71% seen once. The sequenced sample consisted of PBMCs. The receptors here all came from a male donor in good health and CMV-seropositive.

The V gene is TRBV9, the J gene TRBJ2-1, with D possibly TRBD2 on 7 matching bases. Trimming took off 3 bases at V and 5 bases at J, with 15 bases between the two ends. The CDR3 totals 15 residues. CDR1 and CDR2 (germline): SGDLS, YYNGEE. The CDR3 loop reads CASSGGGLGDNEQFF. DNA of the CDR3: TGTGCCAGCAGCGGGGGGGGGCTGGGGGACAATGAGCAGTTCTTC.

The chain couples TRBV6-5 to TRBJ2-6; D uncertain. The ends were cut back, 6 bases at V and 0 bases at J, with 9 bases in the middle. Germline CDR1 reads MNHEY; CDR2 reads SVGAGI. There are 15 residues in the CDR3. The CDR3 DNA is TGTGCCAGCAGCCTCACTTACTCTGGGGCCAACGTCCTGACTTTC. Its translation is CASSLTYSGANVLTF.

This clone has just one count. One junction end does not reproduce the germline sequence, and a read error may be involved. The chain carries TRBV7-9 and TRBJ2-7; D uncertain. Germline loops: CDR1 SEHNR, CDR2 FQNEAQ (reference sequence). The CDR3 is made up of 12 amino acids. The CDR3 is CSSSSRSYEQYF. The CDR3 nucleotides are TGTTCCAGCAGCTCCCGGTCCTACGAGCAGTACTTC.

The V gene is TRBV4-3, the J gene TRBJ1-1; 7 positions match TRBD1. CDR1 is LGHNA and CDR2 is YSLEER in the germline V gene. The CDR3 contains 16 residues. V was pared by 0 bases and J by 0 bases, with 4 bases of the junction left unmatched. CDR3 DNA: TGCGCCAGCAGCCAAGATCTGGACAGGATGAACACTGAAGCTTTCTTT. It translates to CASSQDLDRMNTEAFF.

This clone was seen only a few times. The chain has TRBV7-2 and TRBJ1-5, with 7 bases lining up with TRBD1. CDR3 size: 15 residues. With V trimmed by 1 base and J by 11 bases, 11 bases remained unmatched. Germline values: CDR1 SGHTA, CDR2 FQGNSA. CDR3 protein: CASSLEPGGIEAQHF. CDR3 DNA: TGTGCCAGCAGCTTAGAACCAGGGGGTATAGAAGCCCAGCATTTT.

The rearrangement uses TRBV7-2 and TRBJ2-3; possible D gene TRBD1, 5 bases. Germline V gene sequence: CDR1 SGHTA, CDR2 FQGNSA. With 1 base removed from V and 6 bases from J, the gap between germline ends came to 20 bases. This CDR3 spans 17 amino acids. This chain's CDR3 is CASSLVEMGPYLDTQYF. CDR3 sequence (DNA): TGTGCCAGCAGCTTAGTTGAAATGGGGCCTTACCTGGATACGCAGTATTTT.

The CDR3 DNA reads TGTGCCAGCAGTTCGGCCGGGACAGGGTATGGCTACACCTTC. Translated: CASSSAGTGYGYTF. The J gene is TRBJ1-2, the V gene TRBV27, with 9 bases identical to TRBD1. Germline V gene sequence: CDR1 MNHEY, CDR2 SMNVEV (reference sequence). V lost 4 bases, J lost 5 bases, and 5 bases stayed unmatched. The CDR3 is made up of 14 amino acids.

The genes are TRBV7-2 and TRBJ2-2, with D hard to call. V lost 5 bases, J lost 5 bases, and 3 bases lay in between. The CDR3 loop spans 11 amino acids. Germline CDR1 reads SGHTA; CDR2 reads FQGNSA. The CDR3 here is CASSHTGELFF. The CDR3 DNA reads as TGTGCCAGCAGCCATACCGGGGAGCTGTTTTTT.

The chain's CDR3 is CASSVGGTGGYEQYF. DNA for the CDR3: TGCGCCAGCAGCGTAGGAGGGACAGGGGGCTACGAGCAGTACTTC. The genes are TRBV5-1 and TRBJ2-7, with 11 bases that match TRBD1. The CDR3 extends over 15 amino acids. CDR1 and CDR2 (germline): SGHRS, YFSETQ. J gave up 3 bases and V 4 bases, and 6 bases lay outside the gene matches.

V gene TRBV2 combines with J gene TRBJ2-5; D perhaps matches TRBD1 (6 bases). The last part of the DNA fits TRBJ2-7 better; the J call may be wrong. CDR3 size: 14 residues. The germline V gene encodes CDR1 SNHLY and CDR2 FYNNEI. The CDR3 protein is CASSEQGSGYEQYF. As DNA, the CDR3 is TGTGCCAGCAGTGAACAGGGGTCCGGATACGAGCAGTACTTC.

V is TRBV10-3 and J is TRBJ1-1, with D maybe TRBD1 (6 bases). CDR1 ENHRY and CDR2 SYGVKD come from the germline V gene. The length of the CDR3 is 14 residues. The V gene lost 8 bases and the J gene lost 6 bases, with 19 bases spanning the gap. The chain's CDR3 is CAIRAGALGAEAFF. CDR3 nucleotides: TGTGCCATCCGAGCAGGGGCGCTCGGGGCTGAAGCTTTCTTT.

The table lists this clone with a few counts. The chain links TRBV5-4 to TRBJ2-3; 8 bases fit TRBD2. The V segment lost 4 bases and the J segment 5 bases; nucleotides outside the gene matches: 6. CDR3 size: 14 residues. Germline V lookup: CDR1 SGHNT, CDR2 YYREEE (reference sequence). CDR3 sequence (DNA): TGTGCCAGCAGCGCGGGGGGAGGGGGAGATACGCAGTATTTT. It is translated as CASSAGGGGDTQYF.

The chain is built from TRBV7-9 and TRBJ2-7; D is unclear. The germline V gene has CDR1 SEHNR and CDR2 FQNEAQ (reference sequence). This CDR3 is 12 amino acids long. Trimming removed 4 bases at V and 3 bases at J, with 7 bases between. CDR3 sequence: CASSSSNYEQYF. Written as DNA, the CDR3 is TGTGCCAGCAGCTCGTCTAACTACGAGCAGTACTTC.

This clone was recorded a few times. V is TRBV5-4 and J is TRBJ2-2; no firm D call. The ends were cut back, 4 bases at V and 5 bases at J, with 9 bases in the middle. This CDR3 contains 13 residues. CDR1 is SGHNT and CDR2 is YYREEE in the germline V gene (reference sequence). The CDR3 coding sequence is TGTGCCAGCAGCACCTTCGCGACCGGGGAGCTGTTTTTT. The encoded protein is CASSTFATGELFF.

The genes are TRBV19 and TRBJ1-1; D is perhaps TRBD1 (6 bases). CDR3 length: 14 amino acids. The V end lost 1 base, the J end lost 4 bases, and 10 bases lay between the germline ends. Germline assignment: CDR1 LNHDA and CDR2 SQIVND (reference sequence). DNA for the CDR3: TGTGCCAGTAGTATAGTAGGGGGATCCACTGAAGCTTTCTTT. Amino acid sequence: CASSIVGGSTEAFF.

This chain connects TRBV11-2 to TRBJ2-3; D is undetermined. V lost 1 base and J lost 11, with 10 bases in between. Germline loops: CDR1 SGHAT, CDR2 FQNNGV. There are 12 residues in the CDR3. CDR3 DNA: TGTGCCAGCAGCTTAGTTGAGGAGATGCAGTATTTT. Amino acids: CASSLVEEMQYF.

The rearrangement links TRBV5-1 to TRBJ2-3; 8 positions agree with TRBD2. Looked up from germline, CDR1 is SGHRS and CDR2 is YFSETQ. The CDR3 runs 16 residues. J lost 6 bases, V lost 6 bases, and 15 bases had no gene match. CDR3 DNA: TGCGCCAGCACCCCCCGTCAAGCGGGGGTCTCGGATACGCAGTATTTT. It translates to CASTPRQAGVSDTQYF.

The rearrangement uses TRBV5-1 and TRBJ2-5, with D perhaps TRBD1 (6 bases). Trimming cost V 3 bases and J 11 bases, with 20 bases left between them. CDR3 length equals 14 residues. Per the germline V gene, CDR1 is SGHRS and CDR2 is YFSETQ. For the CDR3, the DNA is TGCGCCAGCAGCTGGGGCGGCACCGAGGGGGAGCAGTACTTC. Its translation is CASSWGGTEGEQYF.

This chain connects TRBV7-9 to TRBJ2-7; D gene ambiguous. From germline, CDR1 is SEHNR and CDR2 FQNEAQ (reference sequence). Trimming left V 2 bases short and J 6 bases short, with 11 bases between. There are 13 residues in the CDR3. The CDR3 DNA reads as TGTGCCAGCAGCTTAAGTGCGCCTAGCGAGCAGTACTTC. It codes for CASSLSAPSEQYF.

The sample holds one count of this clone. The V gene is TRBV7-6, the J gene TRBJ2-7; TRBD1 matches at 10 bases. The V gene end was trimmed by 4 bases and the J gene end by 9 bases; junction bases not matched to a gene: 15. The CDR3 is 16 residues long. Germline-derived CDR1 and CDR2 are SGHVS and FNYEAQ. CDR3 in amino acids: CASSSEGGTGVNGQYF. The CDR3 DNA is TGTGCCAGCAGCTCTGAGGGTGGGACAGGGGTAAACGGGCAGTACTTC.

V and J are TRBV6-1 and TRBJ2-1, with no clear D. V lost 7 bases, J lost 0 bases, and 7 bases lay in between. CDR1 and CDR2 from the germline V gene are MNHNS and SASEGT. This CDR3 has 13 residues. CDR3 nucleotides: TGTGCCAGCACCCCTTACTCCTACAATGAGCAGTTCTTC. Its translation is CASTPYSYNEQFF.

In this sample, this clone turned up a few times. CDR3 sequence: CASSATVNEKLFF. The CDR3 DNA sequence: TGTGCCAGCAGTGCGACAGTTAATGAAAAACTGTTTTTT. V usage is TRBV2 and J usage is TRBJ1-4; tentative D call: TRBD1 (5 bases). This CDR3 is built from 13 residues. With 4 bases removed from V and 4 bases from J, the gap between germline ends came to 7 bases. Germline CDR1 is SNHLY and CDR2 is FYNNEI.

The J gene is TRBJ1-6, the V gene TRBV27, with TRBD1 as a possible D gene (6 bases). The ends were cut back, 3 bases at V and 7 bases at J, with 10 bases in the middle. CDR3 length equals 14 residues. Germline CDR1 MNHEY, CDR2 SMNVEV (reference sequence). The CDR3 here is CASSFGTGNSPLHF. For the CDR3, the DNA is TGTGCCAGCAGTTTCGGTACAGGGAATTCACCCCTCCACTTT.

The chain combines TRBV10-2 with TRBJ2-5; 7 bases align to TRBD1. Looked up from germline, CDR1 is WSHSY and CDR2 is SAAADI. V shed 8 bases and J 5 bases; nucleotides not matched to a gene: 8. This CDR3 region has 13 residues. The CDR3 coding sequence is TGCGCCAGCGGATCGACAGGGAGCGAGACCCAGTACTTC. This gives the protein CASGSTGSETQYF.

V usage is TRBV5-6 and J usage is TRBJ2-5; weak D call: TRBD1 (5 bases). The end of the DNA fits TRBJ2-7 better, so the J call may be wrong. Germline V CDR1 and CDR2: SGHDT, YYEEEE. This CDR3 is built from 16 residues. The CDR3 DNA reads as TGTGCCAGCAGCTTGGTGGCGGACACAAACCCCTACGAGCAGTACTTC. Translation gives CASSLVADTNPYEQYF.

V gene TRBV6-5 combines with J gene TRBJ2-3, with a weak D call TRBD2 (5 bases). The CDR3 has 15 residues. V was shortened by 5 bases and J by 0 bases, with 12 bases between the two germline ends. The germline V gene has CDR1 MNHEY and CDR2 SVGAGI. This CDR3 is CASSPTTISTDTQYF. The CDR3 bases are TGTGCCAGCAGTCCGACTACCATAAGCACAGATACGCAGTATTTT.

This chain connects TRBV6-5 to TRBJ2-2; weak D call: TRBD2 (7 bases). The V gene's germline CDR1 is MNHEY and CDR2 SVGAGI. The CDR3 has 15 residues. V lost 0 bases, J lost 7 bases, and 12 bases lay in between. This CDR3 is CASSYSGGGGGELFF. The CDR3 DNA is TGTGCCAGCAGTTACTCAGGGGGGGGAGGCGGGGAGCTGTTTTTT.